This TCR beta chain was profiled in a study of blood T cell repertoires in COVID-19. Under the authors' procedure: Using reference gene primer amplification, nucleated cell counts were estimated. This table comes from immunoSEQ multiplex PCR, and its TCRdb copy is limited to in-frame clones, with some not included. The DNA was the basis for D and trimming; V, J and clone size are from that table. The sample has some 360,000 clones; over 85% are singletons. Germline V gene lookup returns CDR1 LNHDA and CDR2 SQIVND (reference sequence). The length of the CDR3 is 15 residues. Trimming pared 5 bases from V and 4 bases from J, leaving 15 bases between.

This clonotype was obtained from a woman between 55 and 75 years old with COVID-19, enrolled during active disease. The chain combines TRBV19 with TRBJ1-3; no reliable D call. Material: peripheral blood. CDR3 DNA sequence: TGTGCCAGTAGTTCCCTGGAGGGCGTCGGAAACACCATATATTTT. Amino acids: CASSSLEGVGNTIYF.